The clone carrying this T cell receptor (beta chain) was seen a handful of times. The data originate from a study of patients and donors after allogeneic stem cell transplantation. MiXCR, applied by TCRdb to the RT-PCR reads, yields one record per CDR3 protein. Among about 70,000 distinct CDR3 sequences listed, roughly 29% were seen once. The CDR3 consists of 13 residues. CDR1 and CDR2 (germline): SGHTA, FQGNSA. The germline V and J ends were trimmed by 3 bases and 5 bases, with 10 bases remaining between them. V gene TRBV7-2 combines with J gene TRBJ1-1, with D tentatively TRBD1 (5 bases). The sequencing sample was made of blood, either unsorted or a sorted T cell fraction (not recorded which). The receptor was derived from a human donor who was either an allogeneic HSCT recipient or a stem cell or donor lymphocyte infusion donor (not recorded which). It is not recorded whose cells these are; they may come from a transplant donor. This chain's CDR3 is CASSFRVLTEAFF. For the CDR3, the DNA is TGTGCCAGCAGCTTCAGGGTTTTGACTGAAGCTTTCTTT.